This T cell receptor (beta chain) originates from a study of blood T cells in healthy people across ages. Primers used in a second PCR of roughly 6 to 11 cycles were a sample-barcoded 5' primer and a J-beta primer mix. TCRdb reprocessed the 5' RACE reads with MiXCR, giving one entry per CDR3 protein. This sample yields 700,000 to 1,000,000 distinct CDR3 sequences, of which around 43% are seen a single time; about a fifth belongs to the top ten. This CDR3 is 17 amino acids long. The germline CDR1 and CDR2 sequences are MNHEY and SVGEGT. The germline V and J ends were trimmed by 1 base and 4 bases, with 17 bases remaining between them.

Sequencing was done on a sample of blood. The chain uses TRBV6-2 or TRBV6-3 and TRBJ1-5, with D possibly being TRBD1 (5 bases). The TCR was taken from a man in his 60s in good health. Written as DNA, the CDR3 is TGTGCCAGCAGTTACTTTAACAGAGGGGTCATAAATCAGCCCCAGCATTTT. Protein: CASSYFNRGVINQPQHF.